The 11 T cell receptor beta chains below come from one sample, sequenced in a study of T cell responses to AZD1222 COVID-19 vaccine. Some clones are missing from TCRdb's copy, which holds only in-frame ones; the method was immunoSEQ multiplex PCR. This table has about 150,000 clones, about 86% appearing once. Sequenced material: peripheral blood, taken 28 days after the second AZD1222 dose. Receptors were obtained from an adult who received the AZD1222 COVID-19 vaccine.

This chain's CDR3 is CASSREGEGEQYF. For the CDR3, the DNA is TGTGCCAGCAGCCGCGAGGGGGAGGGCGAGCAGTACTTC. The chain uses TRBV3-1 (or the pseudogene TRBV3-2) and TRBJ2-7; maybe TRBD2 (7 bases). Deletions cut 4 bases from V and 6 bases from J, with 13 bases between. The CDR3 totals 13 residues. Germline lookup yields CDR1 LGHDT and CDR2 YNNKEL (reference sequence).

The J gene is TRBJ1-2, the V gene TRBV28; D not certain. Trimming removed 6 bases at V and 8 bases at J, with 13 bases between. This CDR3 has 12 residues. Per germline, CDR1 MDHEN and CDR2 SYDVKM. Written as DNA, the CDR3 is TGTGCCAGCAGCCCCACGGTAATCGGCTACACCTTC. Protein sequence: CASSPTVIGYTF.

This chain uses TRBV28 with TRBJ1-1; 7 bases agree with TRBD1. Per the germline V gene, CDR1 is MDHEN and CDR2 is SYDVKM. V dropped 7 bases and J dropped 11; count of bases not matched to a gene: 16. The CDR3 spans 14 residues. The CDR3 nucleotides are TGTGCCAGCACCATCCAGGGGGGATCAAAAACGGCTTTCTTT. Its protein product is CASTIQGGSKTAFF.

The chain joins TRBV18 to TRBJ1-5; D is undetermined. Looked up from germline, CDR1 is KGHSH and CDR2 is LQKENI. The CDR3 sequence is 13 residues long. Between the trimmed V and J ends, which lost 3 bases and 3 bases, there was a span of 6 bases. CDR3 in amino acids: CASSPWANQPQHF. The CDR3 region has the DNA TGTGCCAGCTCACCGTGGGCCAATCAGCCCCAGCATTTT.

This clone was recorded only once. V and J are TRBV30 and TRBJ2-3; 8 bases fit TRBD2. V was clipped by 0 bases and J by 6 bases; unmatched bases: 2. The CDR3 covers 13 residues. The V gene's germline CDR1 is GTSNPN and CDR2 SVGIG (reference sequence). CDR3 sequence: CAWSVREGDTQYF. Written as DNA, the CDR3 is TGTGCCTGGAGTGTCCGGGAGGGCGATACGCAGTATTTT.

This clone was seen more than once but under ten times. This chain links TRBV6-2 or TRBV6-3 with TRBJ2-7; weak D call: TRBD1 (6 bases). Trimming removed 0 bases from V and 4 bases from J, with 13 bases in between. This CDR3 comprises 15 residues. Germline assignment: CDR1 MNHEY and CDR2 SVGEGT. The CDR3 spells CASSYSPGVGYEQYF. The CDR3 region has the DNA TGTGCCAGCAGTTACTCGCCAGGGGTGGGGTACGAGCAGTACTTC.

This chain links TRBV5-1 with TRBJ1-2; no firm D call. The ends were cut back, 4 bases at V and 6 bases at J, with 19 bases in the middle. Germline V gene sequence: CDR1 SGHRS, CDR2 YFSETQ. The CDR3 contains 15 residues. The CDR3 reads CASSVLGSKLDGYTF. The CDR3 DNA reads as TGCGCCAGCAGCGTCCTCGGGAGTAAGTTGGATGGCTACACCTTC. The variable domain in full, with the rest retrieved from reference TRBV5-1 and TRBJ1-2, is KAGVTQTPRYLIKTRGQQVTLSCSPISGHRSVSWYQQTPGQGLQFLFEYFSETQRNKGNFPGRFSGRQFSNSRSEMNVSTLELGDSALYLCASSVLGSKLDGYTFGSGTRLTVV.

This chain links TRBV28 with TRBJ2-5; 7 nucleotides match TRBD1. V was clipped by 6 bases and J by 4 bases; unmatched bases: 5. This CDR3 region has 13 residues. The germline CDR1 and CDR2 sequences are MDHEN and SYDVKM. CDR3 nucleotide sequence: TGTGCCAGCAGGGACCCAGGGGGAGAGACCCAGTACTTC. Its translation is CASRDPGGETQYF.

This clone turned up a few times. The rearrangement uses TRBV10-1 and TRBJ2-7; D may match TRBD1 or TRBD2 (5 bases each). Germline lookup yields CDR1 WNHNN and CDR2 SYGVQD (reference sequence). The V end lost 3 bases, the J end lost 0 bases, and 12 bases lay between the germline ends. CDR3 length: 15 residues. Written as DNA, the CDR3 is TGCGCCAGCAGTGACGAACCAGGGAGCTCCTACGAGCAGTACTTC. This encodes CASSDEPGSSYEQYF.

In this sample, this clone turned up a few times. The V and J genes are TRBV30 and TRBJ2-2; maybe TRBD2 (6 bases). Germline CDR1 is GTSNPN and CDR2 is SVGIG (reference sequence). The germline V and J ends were trimmed by 2 bases and 7 bases, with 17 bases remaining between them. This CDR3 has 15 amino acids. The CDR3 here is CAWSRGIGRHGELFF. CDR3 nucleotides: TGTGCCTGGAGTCGGGGGATTGGGAGGCACGGGGAGCTGTTTTTT.

The genes are TRBV5-1 and TRBJ1-5; possibly TRBD1 for D (6 bases). CDR1 and CDR2 (germline): SGHRS, YFSETQ. V dropped 2 bases and J dropped 2 bases, with 35 bases sitting between them. CDR3 length equals 23 residues. CDR3 bases: TGCGCCAGCAGCTTTAGACAGATCCCCCTCGTAAAGGGGGGTATCGTTCGCAATCAGCCCCAGCATTTT. This translates into CASSFRQIPLVKGGIVRNQPQHF.